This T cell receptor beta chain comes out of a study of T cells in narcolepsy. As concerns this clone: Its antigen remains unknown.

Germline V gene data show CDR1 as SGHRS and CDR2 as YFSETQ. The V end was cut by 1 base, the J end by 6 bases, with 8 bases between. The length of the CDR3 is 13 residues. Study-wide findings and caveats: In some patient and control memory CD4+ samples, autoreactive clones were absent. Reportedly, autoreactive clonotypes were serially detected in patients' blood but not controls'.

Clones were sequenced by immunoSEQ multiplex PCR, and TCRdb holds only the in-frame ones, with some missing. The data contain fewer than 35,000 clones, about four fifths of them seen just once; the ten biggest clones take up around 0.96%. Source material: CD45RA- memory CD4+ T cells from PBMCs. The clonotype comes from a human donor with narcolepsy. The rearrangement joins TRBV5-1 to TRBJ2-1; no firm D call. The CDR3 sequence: CASSLPGPNEQFF. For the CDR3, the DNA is TGCGCCAGCAGCTTGCCGGGTCCCAATGAGCAGTTCTTC.